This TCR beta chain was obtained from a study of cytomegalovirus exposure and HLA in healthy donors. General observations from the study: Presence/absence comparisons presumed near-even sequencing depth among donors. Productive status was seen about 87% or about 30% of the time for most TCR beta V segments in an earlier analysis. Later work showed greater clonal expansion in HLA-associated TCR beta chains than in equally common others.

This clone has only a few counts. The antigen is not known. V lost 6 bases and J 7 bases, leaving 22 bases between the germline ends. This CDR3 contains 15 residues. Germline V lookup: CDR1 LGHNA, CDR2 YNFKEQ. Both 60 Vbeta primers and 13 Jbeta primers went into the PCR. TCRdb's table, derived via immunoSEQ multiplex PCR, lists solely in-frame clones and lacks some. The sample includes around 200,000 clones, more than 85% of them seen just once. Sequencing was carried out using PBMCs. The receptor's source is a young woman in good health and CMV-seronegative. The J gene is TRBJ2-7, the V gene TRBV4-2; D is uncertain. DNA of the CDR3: TGTGCCAGCAGACGAGGTGTGGCAGAGGTTAGTGAGCAGTACTTC. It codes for CASRRGVAEVSEQYF.